This T cell receptor beta chain was sequenced in a study of blood T cell repertoires in COVID-19. Study details: Italy, Spain and the United States were the sources of the convalescent and acute COVID-19 samples. From T cells, B-cell-depleted T cells, or PBMCs came the material, which was cDNA or gDNA.

In the original analysis: Reference gene primer amplification in the assay estimated nucleated cell counts. The protocol was immunoSEQ multiplex PCR, while the TCRdb copy is restricted to in-frame clones and leaves out a portion. The V and J calls and the clone size are those of that table, but D and trimming were determined from the DNA. Of a few hundred thousand clones in the sample, 85% to 90% are singletons; the top ten hold nearly 4.5%. The germline V gene encodes CDR1 SGHRS and CDR2 YFSETQ. The CDR3 is 17 residues long. V was trimmed by 0 bases and J by 1 base, leaving 16 bases between them. The chain carries TRBV5-1 and TRBJ2-5; D remains unclear. Sequenced input: peripheral blood. This receptor was obtained from a man between 45 and 60 years old with acute or convalescent COVID-19. The CDR3 DNA reads as TGCGCCAGCAGCTTGGGTATCGGTATAGAATCCCAAGAGACCCAGTACTTC. Protein sequence: CASSLGIGIESQETQYF.